These 4 T cell receptor beta chains originate from one sample sequenced in a study of T cells in Graves' hyperthyroidism and ophthalmopathy. RNA transcripts served as the template for amplifying TCR beta CDR3 regions. First-round RT-PCR of the TCR CDR3 relied on the HTBI primer set. Each CDR3 protein is one row after TCRdb ran MiXCR on the multiplex PCR reads. In the table there are about 520,000 distinct CDR3 sequences, approximately 24% of which are singletons. Sequencing was done on a sample of blood. These receptors were obtained from a woman aged 25 to 45 with Graves' ophthalmopathy.

The genes are TRBV27 and TRBJ1-1; no clear D gene. V was shortened by 5 bases and J by 1 base, with 8 bases between the two germline ends. Germline CDR1 and CDR2: MNHEY and SMNVEV (reference sequence). The CDR3 has 13 amino acids. CDR3: CASSPWWNTEAFF. Written as DNA, the CDR3 is TGTGCCAGCAGTCCCTGGTGGAACACTGAAGCTTTCTTT.

There are many counts of this clonotype. The V gene is TRBV6-5, the J gene TRBJ1-1; D uncertain. There are 13 residues in the CDR3. With 2 bases removed from V and 10 bases from J, the gap between germline ends came to 14 bases. Germline V CDR1 and CDR2: MNHEY, SVGAGI. This CDR3 is CASSYRAESSAFF. The CDR3 DNA reads as TGTGCCAGCAGTTACAGGGCTGAATCTTCAGCTTTCTTT.

This clonotype was observed at least ten times. V and J are TRBV19 and TRBJ1-2; D unclear. Trimming took 7 bases from V and 7 from J, leaving 25 bases between them. Germline-derived CDR1 and CDR2 are LNHDA and SQIVND (reference sequence). The CDR3 loop spans 16 amino acids. The CDR3, as DNA: TGTGCCAGTACCATCGGAGAGGGAAAGGGATCGCGTGGCTACACCTTC. Its protein is CASTIGEGKGSRGYTF.

This clonotype was seen ten or more times. CDR3 DNA sequence: TGCAGCGTCGCGGGGACTGGTAAAGCGGGAGGCGAGGAGACCCAGTACTTC. Encoded protein: CSVAGTGKAGGEETQYF. This rearrangement joins TRBV29-1 to TRBJ2-5, with 9 bases matching TRBD2. Germline V gene data show CDR1 as SQVTM and CDR2 as ANQGSEA. The CDR3 extends over 17 amino acids. The V segment lost 6 bases and the J segment 5 bases; nucleotides outside the gene matches: 19.